The 9 T cell receptor beta chains in this list originate from one sample, sequenced in a study of healthy donors' naive CD4 and CD8 T cells. Starting from 500 ng of total RNA, TCR libraries were made with linear amplification. TCRdb analysed the reads with MiXCR anew, one entry per CDR3 protein. This table has approximately 200,000 distinct CDR3 sequences, 65% to 75% appearing once. Sequencing was carried out using naive CD4+ and CD8+ T cells sorted from blood, pooled from several donors. The receptors come from a pool of human donors in good health; the sample pools cells from several healthy donors.

V usage is TRBV7-8 and J usage is TRBJ1-5; no clear D. The V and J ends lost 1 base and 4 bases respectively, with 11 bases between them. The CDR3 is made up of 15 amino acids. Germline V gives CDR1 SGHVS, CDR2 FQNEAQ. The CDR3 DNA follows: TGTGCCAGCAGCTTAGTTTGGCAGTCAAATCAGCCCCAGCATTTT. Protein: CASSLVWQSNQPQHF.

This rearrangement joins TRBV29-1 to TRBJ1-2; a weak D match, TRBD1 (6 bases). CDR1 and CDR2 from the germline V gene are SQVTM and ANQGSEA. Trimming cost V 2 bases and J 4 bases, with 17 bases left between them. The CDR3 runs 15 residues. CDR3 residues: CSVESGHGGGYGYTF. CDR3 coding DNA: TGCAGCGTTGAATCGGGACACGGCGGGGGCTATGGCTACACCTTC.

CDR3 coding DNA: TGCAGCGTTCGGGACAGTCGAAGGACAGATACGCAGTATTTT. Translating gives CSVRDSRRTDTQYF. The chain carries TRBV29-1 and TRBJ2-3; TRBD1 matches at 7 bases. V gave up 5 bases and J gave up 3 bases; unmatched junction bases: 8. Germline-derived CDR1 and CDR2 are SQVTM and ANQGSEA. This CDR3 is built from 14 residues.

The table lists this clonotype with a few counts. This chain uses TRBV29-1 with TRBJ2-1; the D call may be TRBD1 or TRBD2 (5 bases each). V was shortened by 8 bases and J by 7 bases, with 12 bases between the two germline ends. This CDR3 region has 11 residues. Germline CDR1 reads SQVTM; CDR2 reads ANQGSEA. CDR3 DNA sequence: TGCAGCTGCAGGGAGTTGAATGAGCAGTTCTTC. Its translation is CSCRELNEQFF.

CDR3 in DNA: TGTGCCAGCAGCCCGGGACCCAGCACAGATACGCAGTATTTT. Its protein product is CASSPGPSTDTQYF. The rearrangement uses TRBV5-6 and TRBJ2-3; either TRBD1 or TRBD2 may fit D (5 bases each). The CDR3 runs 14 residues. Germline-derived CDR1 and CDR2 are SGHDT and YYEEEE. Trimming left V 4 bases short and J 0 bases short, with 9 bases between.

This clonotype occurred a few times. The chain carries TRBV29-1 and TRBJ2-7; 9 bases agree with TRBD1. The CDR3 contains 15 residues. From germline, CDR1 is SQVTM and CDR2 ANQGSEA. Trimming at V came to 3 bases and at J to 3 bases, leaving 9 bases not matched to a gene. The DNA for the CDR3 is TGCAGCGTTGAGATCTACAGGGGGCGAAACTACGAGCAGTACTTC. Its translation: CSVEIYRGRNYEQYF.

The chain couples TRBV29-1 to TRBJ2-3; weak D call: TRBD2 (6 bases). This CDR3 has 15 residues. Trimming cost V 7 bases and J 3 bases, with 20 bases left between them. In germline, CDR1 is SQVTM, CDR2 ANQGSEA. CDR3 nucleotides: TGCAGCGGGGTGGTTCAGGGAGCGGGTACAGATACGCAGTATTTT. Translating it yields CSGVVQGAGTDTQYF.

This chain joins TRBV18 and TRBJ2-5; D unresolved. The CDR3 length is 13 residues. Germline lookup yields CDR1 KGHSH and CDR2 LQKENI. V was clipped by 1 base and J by 0 bases, with 3 bases between them. The CDR3 protein is CASSPLDQETQYF. CDR3 in DNA: TGTGCCAGCTCACCACTCGACCAAGAGACCCAGTACTTC.

The chain employs TRBV28 and TRBJ2-2; a possible D gene is TRBD1 (6 bases). Germline V gene data show CDR1 as MDHEN and CDR2 as SYDVKM. V gave up 2 bases and J gave up 7 bases, with 11 bases separating them. There are 14 residues in the CDR3. The DNA for the CDR3 is TGTGCCAGCAGTTTAGAGGCAGGGGTCGGGGAGCTGTTTTTT. As protein: CASSLEAGVGELFF.